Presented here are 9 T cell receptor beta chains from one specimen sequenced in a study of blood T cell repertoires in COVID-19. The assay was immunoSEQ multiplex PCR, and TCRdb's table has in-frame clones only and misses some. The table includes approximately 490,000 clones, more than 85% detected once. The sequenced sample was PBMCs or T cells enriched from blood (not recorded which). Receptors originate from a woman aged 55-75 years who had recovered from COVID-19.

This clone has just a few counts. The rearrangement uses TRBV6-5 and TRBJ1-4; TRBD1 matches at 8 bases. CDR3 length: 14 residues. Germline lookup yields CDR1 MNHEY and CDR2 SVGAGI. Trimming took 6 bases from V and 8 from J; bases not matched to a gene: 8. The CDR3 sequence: CASRGQAEGEKLFF. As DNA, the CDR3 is TGTGCCAGCAGGGGACAGGCCGAGGGGGAAAAACTGTTTTTT.

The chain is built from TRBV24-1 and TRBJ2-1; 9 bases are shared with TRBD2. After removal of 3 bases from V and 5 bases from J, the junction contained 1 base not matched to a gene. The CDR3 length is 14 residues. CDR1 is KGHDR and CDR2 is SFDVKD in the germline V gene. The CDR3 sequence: CATSDERGDNEQFF. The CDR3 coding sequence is TGTGCCACCAGTGATGAGCGGGGGGACAATGAGCAGTTCTTC.

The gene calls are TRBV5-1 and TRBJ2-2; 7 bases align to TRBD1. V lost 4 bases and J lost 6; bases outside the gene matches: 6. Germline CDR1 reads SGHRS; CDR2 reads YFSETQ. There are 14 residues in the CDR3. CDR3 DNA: TGCGCCAGCAGCGCGACAGGGTCCCCCGGGGAGCTGTTTTTT. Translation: CASSATGSPGELFF.

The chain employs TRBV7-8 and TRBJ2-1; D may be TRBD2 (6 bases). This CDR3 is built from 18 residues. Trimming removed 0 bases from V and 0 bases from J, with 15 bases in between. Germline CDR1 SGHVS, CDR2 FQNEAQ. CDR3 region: CASSLASGLFSSYNEQFF. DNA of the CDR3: TGTGCCAGCAGCTTAGCTAGCGGCCTATTTAGCTCCTACAATGAGCAGTTCTTC.

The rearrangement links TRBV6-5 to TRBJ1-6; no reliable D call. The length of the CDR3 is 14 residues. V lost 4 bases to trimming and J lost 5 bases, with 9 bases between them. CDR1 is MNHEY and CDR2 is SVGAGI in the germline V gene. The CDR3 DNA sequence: TGTGCCAGCAGTTCGGGGATTAATAATTCACCCCTCCACTTT. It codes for CASSSGINNSPLHF.

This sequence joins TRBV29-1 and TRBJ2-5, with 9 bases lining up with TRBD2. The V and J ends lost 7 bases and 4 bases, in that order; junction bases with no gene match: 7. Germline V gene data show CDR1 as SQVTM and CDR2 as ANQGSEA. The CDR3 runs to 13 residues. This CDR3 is CSGSGGRGETQYF. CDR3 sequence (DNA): TGCAGCGGTAGCGGGGGCCGGGGAGAGACCCAGTACTTC.

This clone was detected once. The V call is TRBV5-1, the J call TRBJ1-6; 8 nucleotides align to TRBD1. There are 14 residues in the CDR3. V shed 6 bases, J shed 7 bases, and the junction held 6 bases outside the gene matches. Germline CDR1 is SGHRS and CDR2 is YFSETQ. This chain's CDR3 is CASTQQGGNSPLHF. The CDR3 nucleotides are TGCGCCAGCACCCAACAGGGGGGAAATTCACCCCTCCACTTT.

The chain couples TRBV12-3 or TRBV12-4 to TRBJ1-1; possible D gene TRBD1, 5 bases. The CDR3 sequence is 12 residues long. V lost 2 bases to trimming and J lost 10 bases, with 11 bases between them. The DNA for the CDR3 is TGTGCCAGCAGTTTAAATACAGGTAGAGCTTTCTTT. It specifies CASSLNTGRAFF.

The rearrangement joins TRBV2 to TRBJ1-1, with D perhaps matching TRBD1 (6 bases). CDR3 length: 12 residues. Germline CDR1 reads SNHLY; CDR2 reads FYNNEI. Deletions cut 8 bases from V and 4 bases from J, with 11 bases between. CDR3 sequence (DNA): TGTGCCAGCCTGTACAGGGCCACTGAAGCTTTCTTT. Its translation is CASLYRATEAFF. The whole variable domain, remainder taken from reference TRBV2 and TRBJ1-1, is EPEVTQTPSHQVTQMGQEVILRCVPISNHLYFYWYRQILGQKVEFLVSFYNNEISEKSEIFDDQFSVERPDGSNFTLKIRSTKLEDSAMYFCASLYRATEAFFGQGTRLTVV.